These 20 T cell receptor beta chains were all obtained from the same sample, sequenced in a study of alternative splicing in chronic myeloid leukemia remission (dated by TCRdb to the early 2020s). Notes on the research overall: Remission specimens from the trials were collected at major or complete molecular response, at 12 or 24 months of TKI therapy.

The time point label, as the study defines it: major or complete molecular response after front-line TKI therapy. The library was prepared using bulk RNA-seq. The sequencing machine was an Illumina HiSeq 2500. The TruSeq Stranded RNA sample prep kit was used to generate libraries of poly-A-enriched mRNA from an input of 1 ug total RNA. TCRdb reprocessed the raw reads; every CDR3 protein sequence is a single record, and DNA is not supplied. The sample has under 150 distinct CDR3 sequences on record, approximately 97% of them singletons. Of the sample, 8% to 10% falls within the top ten clones. The source was PBMCs or total blood leukocytes (not recorded which), collected during remission. All receptors derive from an adult with chronic myeloid leukemia.

This clonotype has just one count. The chain carries TRBV2 and TRBJ1-1; TCRdb reports TRBD1, a call that lacks DNA to check it against. Germline values: CDR1 SNHLY, CDR2 FYNNEI. This CDR3 has 14 amino acids. CDR3 region: CASSEEGTGVLAFF.

The chain employs TRBV11-2 and TRBJ2-2; lacking DNA, the TRBD2 call made by TCRdb goes unchecked. Germline V gives CDR1 SGHAT, CDR2 FQNNGV. The CDR3 contains 15 residues. The CDR3 sequence is CASSPDRVVAGELFF.

The gene calls are TRBV5-1 and TRBJ2-5; TCRdb's D call, TRBD2, is unchecked because there is no DNA. The CDR3 runs to 14 residues. Germline V gene data show CDR1 as SGHRS and CDR2 as YFSETQ. CDR3: CASSLEAGQETQYF.

This clonotype was seen only once. This sequence joins TRBV10-3 and TRBJ2-2; TCRdb reports TRBD1, a call that lacks DNA to check it against. Looked up from germline, CDR1 is ENHRY and CDR2 is SYGVKD. The CDR3 has 13 amino acids. The CDR3: CAISEKGTGELFF.

The rearrangement links TRBV18 to TRBJ2-1. Looked up from germline, CDR1 is KGHSH and CDR2 is LQKENI. The CDR3 is 13 amino acids. The CDR3 spells CASSKSEGNEQFF.

The genes are TRBV7-9 and TRBJ1-1; TCRdb outputs TRBD1, but without DNA this stays unchecked. Germline lookup yields CDR1 SEHNR and CDR2 FQNEAQ (reference sequence). The CDR3 is 13 residues long. The CDR3: CASRLQENTEAFF.

This sequence joins TRBV7-6 and TRBJ1-4. Germline V gene data show CDR1 as SGHVS and CDR2 as FNYEAQ. The CDR3 length is 13 residues. CDR3 in amino acids: CASSLAPYEKLFF.

This clonotype occurred once. The V and J genes are TRBV20-1 and TRBJ1-6. The CDR3 has 16 residues. Germline V gene data show CDR1 as DFQATT and CDR2 as SNEGSKA (reference sequence). The CDR3 sequence is CSARDAQAGGDSPLHF.

CDR3 protein: CASSFRNSPLHF. V usage is TRBV28 and J usage is TRBJ1-6. Germline CDR1 is MDHEN and CDR2 is SYDVKM. The CDR3 runs 12 residues.

The chain has TRBV7-2 and TRBJ2-5; without DNA, the TCRdb call of TRBD2 cannot be checked. Germline assignment: CDR1 SGHTA and CDR2 FQGNSA. CDR3 length: 14 residues. CDR3 sequence: CASSLRDYEETQYF.

This chain's CDR3 is CASSPPEESHNEQFF. V and J are TRBV18 and TRBJ2-1; the D call from TCRdb, TRBD2, cannot be confirmed without DNA. This CDR3 comprises 15 residues. Germline assignment: CDR1 KGHSH and CDR2 LQKENI.

This sequence joins TRBV7-2 and TRBJ2-1; the D call from TCRdb, TRBD1, cannot be confirmed without DNA. This CDR3 comprises 15 residues. CDR1 SGHTA and CDR2 FQGNSA come from the germline V gene. CDR3 residues: CASSSRGQIYNEQFF.

V and J are TRBV6-1 and TRBJ1-1; TCRdb selects TRBD1, and the lack of DNA leaves this call unchecked. The CDR3 totals 15 residues. CDR1 MNHNS and CDR2 SASEGT come from the germline V gene. The CDR3 spells CASSERDSLNTEAFF.

The V and J genes are TRBV7-9 and TRBJ1-4; TCRdb's D gene call, TRBD1, goes unchecked for lack of DNA. Germline V gene data show CDR1 as SEHNR and CDR2 as FQNEAQ (reference sequence). The CDR3 length is 15 residues. The CDR3 region is CASSPRDRVGEKLFF. Full variable domain (remainder filled in from reference TRBV7-9 and TRBJ1-4): DTGVSQNPRHKITKRGQNVTFRCDPISEHNRLYWYRQTLGQGPEFLTYFQNEAQLEKSRLLSDRFSAERPKGSFSTLEIQRTEQGDSAMYLCASSPRDRVGEKLFFGSGTQLSVL.

J is TRBJ1-2 and V is TRBV6-5. The CDR3 runs to 14 residues. Germline V gene sequence: CDR1 MNHEY, CDR2 SVGAGI. The CDR3 loop is CASSYQEGGYGYTF.

This chain links TRBV4-3 with TRBJ1-1. CDR3 length equals 15 residues. Germline CDR1 reads LGHNA; CDR2 reads YSLEER. This chain's CDR3 is CASSQEGYSNTEAFF.

The chain combines TRBV29-1 with TRBJ2-1; TCRdb proposes TRBD2, but this gene call is untestable without DNA. Germline loops: CDR1 SQVTM, CDR2 ANQGSEA. The CDR3 extends over 14 amino acids. The CDR3 reads CSVPTSGSYNEQFF.

The chain recombines TRBV6-2 or TRBV6-3 with TRBJ2-1; as DNA is missing, the TRBD1 call by TCRdb cannot be tested. The CDR3 is made up of 16 amino acids. Germline assignment: CDR1 MNHEY and CDR2 SVGEGT. The CDR3 spells CASSYIRDRGLGEQFF.

The chain links TRBV3-1 to TRBJ2-7; absent DNA, TCRdb's TRBD1 call cannot be checked. The germline gives CDR1 LGHDT, CDR2 YNNKEL (reference sequence). The CDR3 runs 15 residues. The CDR3 region is CASSQDWTGNYEQYF.

The chain employs TRBV12-3 or TRBV12-4 and TRBJ2-7. The CDR3 loop spans 13 amino acids. This chain's CDR3 is CASSFQLAHEQYF.